Below, one T cell receptor beta chain is given with its context. Its antigen is unknown. The CDR3 is 15 amino acids. V was clipped by 5 bases and J by 4 bases; unmatched bases: 8. CDR1 and CDR2 (germline): SGHTS, YDEGEE. The data are from a study of cytomegalovirus exposure and HLA in healthy donors. General study points: Later analysis suggested links between common viral pathogens and several top significant clusters. Available immune exposure information was restricted to CMV serostatus only.

It was with 60 Vbeta and 13 Jbeta primers that the PCR ran. In the source study's methods: A later analysis tallied 80 million to 100 million unique TCR beta chains, around 12 million of them shared. Clones were sequenced by immunoSEQ multiplex PCR, and TCRdb holds only the in-frame ones, with some missing. V and J calls plus clone size are reproduced from that table; the DNA served to infer D and trimming. The data contain approximately 170,000 clones, about 85% of them singletons. Sequenced input: PBMCs. This chain links TRBV5-8 with TRBJ1-5; TRBD1 matches at 8 bases. This TCR came from a boy aged 2 to 9 in good health and CMV-seronegative. Here the CDR3 DNA reads TGTGCCAGCAGGAGGACAGGGAATAATAATCAGCCCCAGCATTTT. It translates to CASRRTGNNNQPQHF.